One and the same sample provided the 30 T cell receptor beta chains below, sequenced in a study of blood T cells in healthy people across ages (dated by TCRdb to 2013 to 2016). Library construction relied on 5' RACE. This sample was sequenced with an Illumina HiSeq 2500. A second PCR of about 6 to 11 cycles was performed with a sample-barcoded 5' primer and a J-beta primer mix. TCRdb reran the public reads through fastp at Q25 and MiXCR, keeping productive beta chains. Here each entry gathers all rows of one CDR3 protein and keeps the most common genes and DNA. The sample includes 800,000 to 950,000 distinct CDR3 sequences, with almost 30% observed a single time. The ten largest clones capture 10% of the sample. These data also formed part of another study, on T cells of mothers and their children.

Sample: blood. The receptor set was obtained from a woman between 35 and 50 years old in good health.

V is TRBV20-1 and J is TRBJ1-2; 8 bases are shared with TRBD1. Germline-derived CDR1 and CDR2 are DFQATT and SNEGSKA (reference sequence). The CDR3 is 13 residues long. V lost 5 bases, J lost 8 bases, and 10 bases stayed unmatched. CDR3 residues: CSAGTTGGWGYTF. CDR3 in DNA: TGCAGTGCTGGTACCACAGGGGGATGGGGCTACACCTTC.

The rearrangement uses TRBV7-2 and TRBJ2-5; D possibly corresponds to TRBD2 (5 bases). Germline CDR1 reads SGHTA; CDR2 reads FQGNSA. Trimming took off 3 bases at V and 0 bases at J, with 17 bases between the two ends. The CDR3 covers 17 residues. The CDR3 sequence: CASSFIPGIKYQETQYF. CDR3 in DNA: TGTGCCAGCAGCTTTATCCCCGGGATAAAATACCAAGAGACCCAGTACTTC.

In this sample, this clonotype turned up a few times. V gene TRBV30 combines with J gene TRBJ1-5; 7 nucleotides align to TRBD1. The CDR3 consists of 13 residues. J was trimmed by 3 bases and V by 5 bases; bases with no gene match: 4. Germline CDR1 GTSNPN, CDR2 SVGIG (reference sequence). Written as DNA, the CDR3 is TGTGCCTGGCGGGACAGTTACAATCAGCCCCAGCATTTT. This codes for CAWRDSYNQPQHF.

Regarding this clonotype: Mismatch with germline at one junction end may stem from a read error. The J gene is TRBJ2-1, the V gene TRBV11-2; D perhaps matches TRBD2 (6 bases). The CDR3 loop spans 14 amino acids. Germline V gene sequence: CDR1 SGHAT, CDR2 FQNNGV. For the CDR3, the DNA is TGTACCAGCAGCTTCGGGACTCAATACAATGAGCAGTTCTTC. It codes for CTSSFGTQYNEQFF. Full variable domain (outside the CDR3, taken from reference TRBV11-2 and TRBJ2-1): EAGVAQSPRYKIIEKRQSVAFWCNPISGHATLYWYQQILGQGPKLLIQFQNNGVVDDSQLPKDRFSAERLKGVDSTLKIQPAKLEDSAVYLCTSSFGTQYNEQFFGPGTRLTVL.

V usage is TRBV5-1 and J usage is TRBJ1-6, with no clear D. V gave up 0 bases and J gave up 8 bases, with 9 bases separating them. This CDR3 has 14 residues. Germline loops: CDR1 SGHRS, CDR2 YFSETQ. CDR3 residues: CASSLDGGDSPLHF. CDR3 DNA: TGCGCCAGCAGCTTGGATGGCGGTGATTCACCCCTCCACTTT.

The table lists this clonotype with a count of one. The chain combines TRBV20-1 with TRBJ2-6; 7 bases are shared with TRBD1. The length of the CDR3 is 17 residues. The germline CDR1 and CDR2 sequences are DFQATT and SNEGSKA (reference sequence). The junction had 11 bases not matched to a gene; V was cut back by 5 bases and J by 1 base. This CDR3 is CSAGGQVKGSGANVLTF. In DNA form, the CDR3 reads TGCAGTGCTGGAGGACAGGTCAAAGGGTCTGGGGCCAACGTCCTGACTTTC.

The sample holds a few counts of this clonotype. At one boundary the junction diverges from the germline segment, which might be a read error. The chain is built from TRBV27 and TRBJ2-7; the D gene is possibly TRBD1 (6 bases). From germline, CDR1 is MNHEY and CDR2 SMNVEV (reference sequence). This CDR3 has 14 residues. CDR3 in amino acids: CAGSLFGTYYEQYF. CDR3 DNA sequence: TGTGCCGGCAGTTTATTCGGGACATACTACGAGCAGTACTTC.

The chain joins TRBV20-1 to TRBJ2-1, with 15 bases fitting TRBD2. V was clipped by 4 bases and J by 3 bases; unmatched bases: 1. The germline V gene has CDR1 DFQATT and CDR2 SNEGSKA (reference sequence). This CDR3 has 15 amino acids. The CDR3 nucleotides read TGCAGTGCTAAGGGACTAGCGGGGGGCTACAATGAGCAGTTCTTC. It specifies CSAKGLAGGYNEQFF.

This clonotype occurred many times. This chain links TRBV29-1 with TRBJ2-7; no definite D call. Between the trimmed V and J ends, which lost 4 bases and 0 bases, there was a span of 10 bases. The CDR3 runs to 13 residues. The germline gives CDR1 SQVTM, CDR2 ANQGSEA. This CDR3 reads CSVVIRTSYEQYF. CDR3 bases: TGCAGCGTTGTAATACGAACCTCCTACGAGCAGTACTTC.

This clonotype came up many times. The rearrangement joins TRBV20-1 to TRBJ1-4; TRBD1 agrees at 7 bases. Germline lookup yields CDR1 DFQATT and CDR2 SNEGSKA (reference sequence). The CDR3 spans 16 residues. V was pared by 6 bases and J by 0 bases, with 10 bases of the junction left unmatched. The CDR3 nucleotides read TGCAGTGCAAAGGGGGCACTACTTGCAACTAATGAAAAACTGTTTTTT. This gives the protein CSAKGALLATNEKLFF.

This clonotype was recorded many times. The genes are TRBV7-8 and TRBJ2-3; D is undetermined. From germline, CDR1 is SGHVS and CDR2 FQNEAQ. CDR3 length: 15 residues. The V gene lost 3 bases and the J gene lost 3 bases, with 13 bases spanning the gap. CDR3 amino acids: CASSFRGISTDTQYF. The CDR3, as DNA: TGTGCCAGCAGCTTCCGCGGCATATCTACAGATACGCAGTATTTT.

The chain uses TRBV7-9 and TRBJ2-7; D is ambiguous. With 3 bases removed from V and 4 bases from J, the gap between germline ends came to 13 bases. Germline V lookup: CDR1 SEHNR, CDR2 FQNEAQ (reference sequence). The CDR3 runs to 14 residues. The CDR3: CASSFTVSGYEQYF. As DNA, the CDR3 is TGTGCCAGCAGCTTTACCGTATCTGGGTACGAGCAGTACTTC.

Points on this clonotype: A much larger clone differs by one base, so this may be a read error. The rearrangement links TRBV7-9 to TRBJ2-7; D is ambiguous. The germline CDR1 and CDR2 sequences are SEHNR and FQNEAQ (reference sequence). The CDR3 totals 14 residues. This CDR3 is CAGSLVNRDYEQYF. CDR3 nucleotide sequence: TGTGCCGGCAGCTTAGTTAACAGAGACTACGAGCAGTACTTC.

The chain employs TRBV7-2 and TRBJ2-5, with TRBD1 identical over 10 bases. The CDR3 extends over 16 amino acids. CDR1 is SGHTA, CDR2 FQGNSA, per germline. V lost 6 bases to trimming and J lost 5 bases; unmatched junction nucleotides: 12. The CDR3 loop is CASRPPRDRGPETQYF. Here the CDR3 DNA reads TGTGCCAGCAGGCCACCCAGGGACAGGGGCCCGGAGACCCAGTACTTC.

The V gene is TRBV5-1, the J gene TRBJ2-7; no firm D call. Trimming stripped 5 bases from V and 0 bases from J, with 12 bases between. The length of the CDR3 is 14 residues. Per the germline V gene, CDR1 is SGHRS and CDR2 is YFSETQ. Written as DNA, the CDR3 is TGCGCCAGCAGGGCAGGATACAACTCCTACGAGCAGTACTTC. The encoded protein is CASRAGYNSYEQYF.

V gene TRBV9 combines with J gene TRBJ2-4, with 7 nucleotides matching TRBD2. Germline V gene sequence: CDR1 SGDLS, CDR2 YYNGEE. This CDR3 region has 14 residues. Trimming at V came to 1 base and at J to 13 bases, leaving 11 bases not matched to a gene. The DNA of the CDR3 is TGTGCCAGCAGCGTATCCCCTGGGGGGGAGGAGCAGTACTTC. Its protein product is CASSVSPGGEEQYF.

In its sample, this clonotype was seen once. V is TRBV3-1 and J is TRBJ2-1, with 11 bases fitting TRBD2. There are 17 residues in the CDR3. The trim removed 4 bases at V and 9 bases at J, leaving 14 bases unmatched. Per the germline V gene, CDR1 is LGHDT and CDR2 is YNNKEL (reference sequence). Here the CDR3 reads CASSPLNPSGGRSEQFF. The CDR3 DNA follows: TGTGCCAGCAGCCCCTTGAATCCTAGCGGGGGGAGGAGTGAGCAGTTCTTC.

The chain uses TRBV7-2 and TRBJ1-1; a possible D gene is TRBD1 (6 bases). This CDR3 has 13 residues. Germline CDR1 SGHTA, CDR2 FQGNSA. V was cut by 4 bases and J by 7 bases, with 13 bases left in between. CDR3 in amino acids: CASSSPTGFEAFF. CDR3 DNA sequence: TGTGCCAGCAGCTCACCCACAGGGTTTGAAGCTTTCTTT.

There are many counts of this clonotype. The genes are TRBV10-3 and TRBJ2-5, with 8 bases aligning to TRBD1. Per the germline V gene, CDR1 is ENHRY and CDR2 is SYGVKD. The V segment lost 4 bases and the J segment 4 bases; nucleotides outside the gene matches: 14. The CDR3 length is 17 residues. In nucleotides, the CDR3 is TGTGCCATCAGTGGGGGCGGTACAGGGGGTCAGGGAGAGACCCAGTACTTC. Its translation is CAISGGGTGGQGETQYF.

This clonotype has at least ten counts. This rearrangement joins TRBV20-1 to TRBJ2-1; a weak D match, TRBD1 (6 bases). Germline values: CDR1 DFQATT, CDR2 SNEGSKA (reference sequence). V lost 1 base and J lost 9, with 13 bases in between. This CDR3 is 13 amino acids long. CDR3 sequence (DNA): TGCAGTGCTAGAGTCCCGACAGGTCTTGAGCAGTTCTTC. It specifies CSARVPTGLEQFF.

This clonotype has a handful of counts. V usage is TRBV20-1 and J usage is TRBJ2-1; possibly TRBD2 for D (7 bases). Germline CDR1 DFQATT, CDR2 SNEGSKA (reference sequence). CDR3 length equals 16 residues. Trimming shortened V by 4 bases and J by 1 base, and 17 bases separated the two germline ends. The CDR3 loop reads CSAKGGDTRSYNEQFF. The DNA for the CDR3 is TGCAGTGCTAAGGGGGGGGACACGAGATCCTACAATGAGCAGTTCTTC.

This clonotype was counted at least ten times. The V gene is TRBV28, the J gene TRBJ2-1; D is undetermined. V gave up 7 bases and J gave up 8 bases, with 15 bases separating them. The CDR3 covers 13 residues. The germline V gene encodes CDR1 MDHEN and CDR2 SYDVKM. CDR3 nucleotides: TGTGCCAGCACCCGGCTAGGGCCCTATGAGCAGTTCTTC. The encoded protein is CASTRLGPYEQFF.

This chain links TRBV20-1 with TRBJ2-3, with TRBD2 identical over 10 bases. Looked up from germline, CDR1 is DFQATT and CDR2 is SNEGSKA (reference sequence). This CDR3 is built from 18 residues. With 6 bases clipped from V and 1 base from J, the junction kept 16 bases outside the gene matches. CDR3 coding DNA: TGCAGTGCCGCCCTGGGGCTAGCGGGGGATCAGGGCACAGATACGCAGTATTTT. It yields the protein CSAALGLAGDQGTDTQYF.

This clonotype was observed a few times. The junction departs from germline at one end; a sequencing error may be responsible. The chain combines TRBV28 with TRBJ2-6; D possibly matches TRBD1 or TRBD2 (6 bases each). The CDR3 is 16 residues long. The germline V gene has CDR1 MDHEN and CDR2 SYDVKM. The CDR3 DNA reads as TGTGCCAGCACCCCTTCCGGGGGCACTGGGGCCAACGTCCAGACTTTC. Protein product: CASTPSGGTGANVQTF.

A few counts support this clonotype. V usage is TRBV12-3 or TRBV12-4 and J usage is TRBJ2-2; D uncertain. V lost 10 bases to trimming and J lost 5 bases, with 20 bases between them. The CDR3 is made up of 15 amino acids. The DNA of the CDR3 is TGTGCCAACGTCGTTGGAGCCATCGGGACCGGGGAGCTGTTTTTT. Its protein product is CANVVGAIGTGELFF.

The rearrangement links TRBV7-2 to TRBJ1-5, with 10 bases fitting TRBD1. Germline assignment: CDR1 SGHTA and CDR2 FQGNSA. The CDR3 length is 15 residues. Trimming at V came to 5 bases and at J to 5 bases, leaving 6 bases not matched to a gene. This chain's CDR3 is CASSHGQGVDQPQHF. In DNA form, the CDR3 reads TGTGCCAGCAGCCACGGACAGGGGGTGGATCAGCCCCAGCATTTT.

Turning to this clonotype: A much larger clone is a single base away; this may be a read error. The rearrangement uses TRBV12-3 or TRBV12-4 and TRBJ2-7; D not resolved. The J call is uncertain, as TRBJ2-5 better fits the DNA end. The CDR3 extends over 12 amino acids. The CDR3 bases are TGTGTCAGCAGTTTCAAAGGAGAGACCCAGTACTTC. Amino acids: CVSSFKGETQYF.

Regarding this clonotype: Germline is not matched at one junction end, which may reflect a read error. The chain combines TRBV28 with TRBJ1-4; maybe TRBD1 (6 bases). There are 16 residues in the CDR3. Germline V gene sequence: CDR1 MDHEN, CDR2 SYDVKM. DNA for the CDR3: TGTGTCAGCAGTTTCGAACCCAGGGGAACTAATGAAAAACTGTTTTTT. It translates to CVSSFEPRGTNEKLFF.

In nucleotides, the CDR3 is TGCGCCAGCAGCTTGGATCTGGGGGGAGAGACCCAGTACTTC. Its translation: CASSLDLGGETQYF. The gene calls are TRBV5-1 and TRBJ2-5; the D gene is possibly TRBD2 (6 bases). CDR1 SGHRS and CDR2 YFSETQ come from the germline V gene. This CDR3 has 14 residues. The V and J ends lost 0 bases and 4 bases respectively, with 10 bases between them.

This clonotype was seen once. Being one base from a much bigger clone, this may be a read error. The chain recombines TRBV5-5 with TRBJ1-2; 9 bases are shared with TRBD1. With 0 bases clipped from V and 6 bases from J, the junction kept 12 bases outside the gene matches. This CDR3 region has 17 residues. Germline loops: CDR1 SGHKS, CDR2 YYEKEE (reference sequence). The CDR3 sequence: CASSLDPSTGGNHGYTF. CDR3 coding DNA: TGTGCCAGCAGCTTGGACCCTTCGACAGGGGGGAACCATGGCTACACCTTC.